The 19 T cell receptor beta chains listed next were all sequenced from one sample in a study of T cell changes during pregnancy in multiple sclerosis. The table came from immunoSEQ multiplex PCR; TCRdb's copy has only in-frame clones and leaves some out. This table has about 42,000 clones, around 90% appearing once. The input for sequencing was CD4+ T cells from peripheral blood mononuclear cells, taken in the second trimester of pregnancy. Every receptor here comes from a female donor in good health, enrolled as a control in a pregnancy study.

This sequence joins TRBV7-9 and TRBJ2-1, with TRBD2 identical over 9 bases. The V segment lost 0 bases and the J segment 5 bases; nucleotides outside the gene matches: 2. Germline CDR1 is SEHNR and CDR2 is FQNEAQ (reference sequence). This CDR3 has 15 amino acids. The CDR3 nucleotides read TGTGCCAGCAGCTTAGCTAGCGGGAGCGACAATGAGCAGTTCTTC. Protein product: CASSLASGSDNEQFF. Full variable domain (outside the CDR3, taken from reference TRBV7-9 and TRBJ2-1): DTGVSQNPRHKITKRGQNVTFRCDPISEHNRLYWYRQTLGQGPEFLTYFQNEAQLEKSRLLSDRFSAERPKGSFSTLEIQRTEQGDSAMYLCASSLASGSDNEQFFGPGTRLTVL.

The V call is TRBV12-5, the J call TRBJ2-3; D perhaps matches TRBD2 (6 bases). The CDR3 has 15 amino acids. Trimming took off 0 bases at V and 6 bases at J, with 13 bases between the two ends. The V gene's germline CDR1 is LGHNT and CDR2 FRNRAP. CDR3 region: CASGLVPGEADTQYF. In nucleotides, the CDR3 is TGTGCTAGTGGTTTGGTACCCGGGGAGGCCGATACGCAGTATTTT.

J is TRBJ2-7 and V is TRBV7-2; TRBD2 matches at 13 bases. The germline CDR1 and CDR2 sequences are SGHTA and FQGNSA. The CDR3 consists of 17 residues. V was pared by 0 bases and J by 0 bases, with 2 bases of the junction left unmatched. CDR3 sequence (DNA): TGTGCCAGCAGCTTAGCGAGGACTAGCGGGGGCTCCTACGAGCAGTACTTC. Protein sequence: CASSLARTSGGSYEQYF.

This clone was detected once. The chain recombines TRBV28 with TRBJ1-1; 12 positions match TRBD1. The germline V gene has CDR1 MDHEN and CDR2 SYDVKM. V lost 4 bases and J lost 4; bases outside the gene matches: 7. The CDR3 is 16 amino acids. The CDR3 region is CASSSTGTGGGTEAFF. CDR3 coding DNA: TGTGCCAGCAGTTCAACCGGGACAGGGGGCGGCACTGAAGCTTTCTTT.

This chain joins TRBV9 and TRBJ2-4; weak D call: TRBD2 (7 bases). This CDR3 has 16 residues. Germline loops: CDR1 SGDLS, CDR2 YYNGEE. Trimming stripped 3 bases from V and 0 bases from J, with 13 bases between. The CDR3 sequence is CASSEGGGVAKNIQYF. The DNA for the CDR3 is TGTGCCAGCAGCGAGGGAGGGGGGGTAGCCAAAAACATTCAGTACTTC.

The chain carries TRBV6-1 and TRBJ1-5, with 10 positions matching TRBD1. Germline CDR1 MNHNS, CDR2 SASEGT. The CDR3 spans 15 residues. With 6 bases clipped from V and 5 bases from J, the junction kept 7 bases outside the gene matches. CDR3 bases: TGTGCCAGCAGGACAGGGGGCGCAGGGGATCAGCCCCAGCATTTT. Translating gives CASRTGGAGDQPQHF.

V usage is TRBV10-3 and J usage is TRBJ1-1; 7 nucleotides agree with TRBD1. Germline CDR1 is ENHRY and CDR2 is SYGVKD. The CDR3 is 14 amino acids. V shed 3 bases and J 11 bases; nucleotides not matched to a gene: 12. CDR3 loop: CAISDYGRGSRAFF. Written as DNA, the CDR3 is TGTGCCATCAGTGACTATGGCAGGGGGTCACGGGCTTTCTTT.

The chain couples TRBV7-8 to TRBJ2-7, with 11 bases fitting TRBD2. V lost 3 bases and J lost 4; bases outside the gene matches: 2. Germline values: CDR1 SGHVS, CDR2 FQNEAQ. The CDR3 totals 14 residues. CDR3 residues: CASSFGTSGYEQYF. The CDR3 DNA reads TGTGCCAGCAGCTTCGGGACTAGCGGTTACGAGCAGTACTTC.

This sequence joins TRBV2 and TRBJ2-5; 9 positions agree with TRBD1. The CDR3 contains 14 residues. The V gene's germline CDR1 is SNHLY and CDR2 FYNNEI. The J segment lost 4 bases and the V segment lost 4 bases, leaving 4 bases of the junction unmatched. The CDR3 loop reads CASSGGTGPETQYF. CDR3 DNA: TGTGCCAGCAGTGGTGGGACAGGGCCAGAGACCCAGTACTTC.

This clone appeared a few times. The CDR3, as DNA: TGTGCCTGCTTTATGAACACTGAAGCTTTCTTT. As protein: CACFMNTEAFF. The chain has TRBV30 and TRBJ1-1; D is unclear. The CDR3 spans 11 residues. In germline, CDR1 is GTSNPN, CDR2 SVGIG (reference sequence). Trimming removed 6 bases from V and 0 bases from J, with 5 bases in between.

This chain links TRBV2 with TRBJ2-1, with 8 bases that match TRBD2. The V gene's germline CDR1 is SNHLY and CDR2 FYNNEI. The CDR3 totals 15 residues. Trimming at V came to 0 bases and at J to 7 bases, leaving 5 bases not matched to a gene. CDR3 residues: CASSEASGVINEQFF. The DNA of the CDR3 is TGTGCCAGCAGTGAAGCTAGCGGGGTAATAAATGAGCAGTTCTTC.

The chain combines TRBV28 with TRBJ1-2, with 8 bases lining up with TRBD1. V trimming: 8 bases; J trimming: 8 bases; junction bases outside the gene matches: 10. This CDR3 has 13 residues. Germline V lookup: CDR1 MDHEN, CDR2 SYDVKM. CDR3 nucleotide sequence: TGTGCCAGCTGGCCCTCTGGGGACAGGGGCTACACCTTC. Amino acids: CASWPSGDRGYTF.

The gene calls are TRBV19 and TRBJ2-3; 10 bases map to TRBD2. The germline V gene has CDR1 LNHDA and CDR2 SQIVND (reference sequence). The CDR3 has 14 residues. J was trimmed by 3 bases and V by 7 bases; bases with no gene match: 4. The CDR3 DNA follows: TGTGCCAGTAAGCAAGCGGGAGGGACAGATACGCAGTATTTT. Its protein product is CASKQAGGTDTQYF.

The table lists this clone with a few counts. V usage is TRBV7-9 and J usage is TRBJ1-1, with D perhaps matching TRBD1 (5 bases). The CDR3 covers 13 residues. Germline CDR1 is SEHNR and CDR2 is FQNEAQ (reference sequence). Trimming shortened V by 6 bases and J by 1 base, and 9 bases separated the two germline ends. CDR3 amino acids: CASSGQGNTEAFF. CDR3 nucleotide sequence: TGTGCCAGCAGTGGGCAGGGGAACACTGAAGCTTTCTTT. The full variable domain, rest sourced from reference TRBV7-9 and TRBJ1-1, is DTGVSQNPRHKITKRGQNVTFRCDPISEHNRLYWYRQTLGQGPEFLTYFQNEAQLEKSRLLSDRFSAERPKGSFSTLEIQRTEQGDSAMYLCASSGQGNTEAFFGQGTRLTVV.

The genes are TRBV5-4 and TRBJ2-7, with D possibly TRBD2 on 6 matching bases. Germline CDR1 is SGHNT and CDR2 is YYREEE (reference sequence). V lost 0 bases to trimming and J lost 5 bases, with 9 bases between them. This CDR3 has 13 amino acids. CDR3 coding DNA: TGTGCCAGCAGCTTGGAAAGGGAGGACGAGCAGTACTTC. This encodes CASSLEREDEQYF.

The chain employs TRBV30 and TRBJ2-7; TRBD2 aligns across 7 bases. This CDR3 is 14 amino acids long. The germline CDR1 and CDR2 sequences are GTSNPN and SVGIG (reference sequence). The V segment lost 0 bases and the J segment 4 bases; nucleotides outside the gene matches: 6. The CDR3 here is CAWSVGSGGYEQYF. In DNA form, the CDR3 reads TGTGCCTGGAGTGTAGGGTCGGGAGGTTACGAGCAGTACTTC.

The sample holds a few counts of this clone. The rearrangement links TRBV5-1 to TRBJ1-2, with TRBD1 matching 12 bases. Germline CDR1 reads SGHRS; CDR2 reads YFSETQ. J was trimmed by 8 bases and V by 4 bases; bases with no gene match: 3. This CDR3 comprises 13 residues. CDR3 residues: CASSQGQGAGYTF. DNA of the CDR3: TGCGCCAGCAGCCAGGGACAGGGGGCCGGCTACACCTTC.

This sequence joins TRBV7-3 and TRBJ2-3; a weak D match, TRBD2 (6 bases). CDR1 and CDR2 (germline): SGHTA, FQGTGA. The CDR3 length is 16 residues. Trimming took off 0 bases at V and 9 bases at J, with 19 bases between the two ends. The CDR3 region is CASSLTPLAQGRTQYF. CDR3 nucleotide sequence: TGTGCCAGCAGCTTAACTCCACTAGCCCAAGGCCGCACGCAGTATTTT.

The chain employs TRBV4-1 and TRBJ2-1; tentatively, D is TRBD2 (6 bases). Germline V gene sequence: CDR1 MGHRA, CDR2 YSYEKL. CDR3 length: 17 residues. Trimming shortened V by 4 bases and J by 0 bases, and 16 bases separated the two germline ends. CDR3 in DNA: TGCGCCAGCAGCCGCCAGGGCGGGGCGCACTCCTACAATGAGCAGTTCTTC. It encodes CASSRQGGAHSYNEQFF.